These T cell receptor beta chains were read from a single sample in a study of T cell responses to AZD1222 COVID-19 vaccine. Generated by immunoSEQ multiplex PCR, the TCRdb table keeps only in-frame clones and is missing some. The table records about 180,000 clones, about 89% of them present only once. The specimen comprised peripheral blood, sampled on day 0 of AZD1222 vaccination. The receptors shown here come from an adult in good health. The CDR3 runs from the conserved cysteine through the conserved F or W. A D gene is named only where the DNA matches it firmly. Clone size, where shown, is once, few, many, or a class for clones that have expanded.

. | TRBJ2-2 | . | TRBV11-2 | TGTGCCAGCAGCTCCCTCGGAAGGGGAACCGGGGAGCTGTTTTTT | CASSSLGRGTGELFF
. | TRBJ1-2 | . | TRBV7-9 | TGTGCCAGCAGAGAAGGGGGAGGTCACTATGGCTACACCTTC | CASREGGGHYGYTF
. | TRBJ2-1 | TRBD2 | TRBV2 | TGTGCCAGCAGTACACTAGCGGGAGACCCTACCTCCTACAATGAGCAGTTCTTC | CASSTLAGDPTSYNEQFF
. | TRBJ2-1 | . | TRBV27 | TGTGCCAGCAGTTTAGGGGGACGCGGCCGTGTCCATGAGCAGTTCTTC | CASSLGGRGRVHEQFF
. | TRBJ2-4 | . | TRBV29-1 | TGCAGCGCGGGCAATGGGGCCAAAAACATTCAGTACTTC | CSAGNGAKNIQYF
. | TRBJ2-5 | TRBD1 | TRBV5-1 | TGCGCCAGCAGCAACGGACAGGGAAGTAGGGAGACCCAGTACTTC | CASSNGQGSRETQYF
. | TRBJ2-3 | . | TRBV10-3 | TGTGCCATCAGCCGGGGCACAGATACGCAGTATTTT | CAISRGTDTQYF
. | TRBJ2-4 | . | TRBV24-1 | TGTGCCACCAGTGATTCTGGGGACCACAAAAACATTCAGTACTTC | CATSDSGDHKNIQYF
. | TRBJ1-6 | . | TRBV29-1 | TGCAGCGTTCGAGCGGACCTGGCTTCACCCCTCCACTTT | CSVRADLASPLHF
. | TRBJ2-2 | . | TRBV10-3 | TGTGCCGTGTTCAACACGAACACCGGGGAGCTGTTTTTT | CAVFNTNTGELFF
. | TRBJ2-3 | . | TRBV5-5 | TGTGCCAGCAGCCATAGAAGTGGCCCAGATACGCAGTATTTT | CASSHRSGPDTQYF
. | TRBJ1-1 | TRBD1 | TRBV18 | TGTGCCAGCTCACCGAGTCCCAGGACAGGGAACACTGAAGCTTTCTTT | CASSPSPRTGNTEAFF
many | TRBJ1-5 | . | TRBV7-2 | TGTGCCAGCAGCTTAGCAGGGCGAGATCAGCCCCAGCATTTT | CASSLAGRDQPQHF
. | TRBJ2-4 | . | TRBV6-2/TRBV6-3 | TGTGCCAGCAGTTACTCGCCGGGGCTAGCCAAAAACATTCAGTACTTC | CASSYSPGLAKNIQYF
. | TRBJ1-6 | . | TRBV6-1 | TGTGCCAGCAGTGAATCGGAACAGGTTCCAAATTCACCCCTCCACTTT | CASSESEQVPNSPLHF
. | TRBJ1-2 | TRBD1 | TRBV7-2 | TGTGCCAGCAGCCCACACAGGGGGACAGGTGGCTACACCTTC | CASSPHRGTGGYTF
once | TRBJ1-1 | . | TRBV2 | TGTGCCAGCAGTGATAGTGGGGGGCGTACCGAAGCTTTCTTT | CASSDSGGRTEAFF
. | TRBJ1-2 | . | TRBV6-1 | TGTGCCAGCAGTGAAGGGCCAAACTATGGCTACACCTTC | CASSEGPNYGYTF
few | TRBJ1-6 | . | TRBV4-2 | TGTGCCAGCAGCCAAGATCTCGAGGGTGGCTCACCCCTCCACTTT | CASSQDLEGGSPLHF
. | TRBJ1-1 | . | TRBV12-5 | TGTGCTAGTGGTTACGGGACCGAAGCTTTCTTT | CASGYGTEAFF
. | TRBJ2-1 | . | TRBV11-2 | TGTGCCAGCAGCTTAGGACAGGGACTTAGGAATGAGCAGTTCTTC | CASSLGQGLRNEQFF
. | TRBJ1-1 | . | TRBV24-1 | TGTGCCACCAGTGACGGGGCCCGGCCTGAAGCTTTCTTT | CATSDGARPEAFF
. | TRBJ1-5 | . | TRBV28 | TGTGCCAGCATGGGGGGAGGCCAGCCCCAGCATTTT | CASMGGGQPQHF
. | TRBJ1-5 | TRBD1 | TRBV5-8 | TGTGCCAGCAGCTTGGGAGGACAGGTCCCCCCTTATAGCAATCAGCCCCAGCATTTT | CASSLGGQVPPYSNQPQHF
once | TRBJ1-4 | . | TRBV11-2 | TGTGCCAGCAGCTTAGATATCGTGGCTGGGGAAAAACTGTTTTTT | CASSLDIVAGEKLFF
. | TRBJ1-6 | . | TRBV3-1/TRBV3-2 | TGTGCCAGCAGCCAAGGGGGTAATTCACCCCTCCACTTT | CASSQGGNSPLHF
. | TRBJ2-1 | TRBD1 | TRBV30 | TGTGCCTGGAGAGGGACAGTAAACTACAATGAGCAGTTCTTC | CAWRGTVNYNEQFF
. | TRBJ2-1 | TRBD2 | TRBV5-6 | TGTGCCAGCAGCTTCCGGACTAGCGCGGCCTACAATGAGCAGTTCTTC | CASSFRTSAAYNEQFF
. | TRBJ2-1 | TRBD2 | TRBV9 | TGTGCCAGCAGCGTAGATCACGGGAGGGGGTTAAATGAGCAGTTCTTC | CASSVDHGRGLNEQFF
once | TRBJ1-2 | . | TRBV2 | TGTGCAAGCATGGGCGGAAACTATGGCTACACCTTC | CASMGGNYGYTF
. | TRBJ1-5 | . | TRBV6-1 | TGTGCCAGCAGTGAACAGTATAGCAATCAGCCCCAGCATTTT | CASSEQYSNQPQHF
. | TRBJ2-1 | . | TRBV4-1 | TGCGCCAGCAGCCAAGTGGAAGGGCCCGTTGAGCAGTTCTTC | CASSQVEGPVEQFF
. | TRBJ2-7 | TRBD1 | TRBV10-1 | TGCGCCAGCGGAACCGGGACAGGGGGCTCCGAGCAGTACTTC | CASGTGTGGSEQYF
. | TRBJ1-6 | TRBD1 | TRBV19 | TGTGCCAGTAGTATGGGCAGGGGGAATTCACCCCTCCACTTT | CASSMGRGNSPLHF
. | TRBJ1-2 | . | TRBV19 | TGTGCCAGTAGTATCGGGGACTTCAACGGCGGTGGCTACACCTTC | CASSIGDFNGGGYTF
. | TRBJ2-6 | TRBD1 | TRBV30 | TGTGCCTGGAGTGTACGTGGGATAGGGACAGGGAGAGCCAACGTCCTGACTTTC | CAWSVRGIGTGRANVLTF
. | TRBJ2-7 | TRBD1 | TRBV28 | TGTGCCAGCACGTCGGGACAGGTATTCTACGAGCAGTACTTC | CASTSGQVFYEQYF
. | TRBJ1-2 | . | TRBV6-5 | TGTGCCAGCAGTTACACCCCAAGTGGGCGGGGCTACACCTTC | CASSYTPSGRGYTF
. | TRBJ1-1 | . | TRBV7-2 | TGTGCCAGCAGCTTATTCGACCCTCTGCCTGAAGCTTTCTTT | CASSLFDPLPEAFF
. | TRBJ2-3 | . | TRBV20-1 | TGCAGTGCTAGTATTAGCAGTACAGATACGCAGTATTTT | CSASISSTDTQYF
. | TRBJ2-7 | . | TRBV6-6 | TGTGCCAGCAGTTACTCGAAAGGCAGGAGCTACGAGCAGTACTTC | CASSYSKGRSYEQYF
. | TRBJ1-4 | . | TRBV10-3 | TGTGCCATCAGGGGAGGTATTAATGAAAAACTGTTTTTT | CAIRGGINEKLFF
. | TRBJ2-7 | . | TRBV12-2 | TGTGCAAGTCGCTCGGTGGGGCGGGGCCCGTTGGGCTTC | CASRSVGRGPLGF
. | TRBJ1-1 | . | TRBV28 | TGTGCCAGCAGTTTTAGCAGGAATATGAACACTGAAGCTTTCTTT | CASSFSRNMNTEAFF
. | TRBJ1-6 | . | TRBV10-3 | TGTGCCATCAGCAGAGATAATTCACCCCTCCACTTT | CAISRDNSPLHF
. | TRBJ1-3 | TRBD1 | TRBV19 | TGTGCCAGTAGTAACCACAGGGGAACCCCTGGAAACACCATATATTTT | CASSNHRGTPGNTIYF
. | TRBJ1-2 | . | TRBV28 | TGTGCCAGCAGCTTGAGACAGAACTATGGCTACACCTTC | CASSLRQNYGYTF
. | TRBJ1-3 | . | TRBV30 | TGTGCCTGGGGGACCGGAAACACCATATATTTT | CAWGTGNTIYF
. | TRBJ1-4 | . | TRBV19 | TGTGCCAGTAGTGCGGGACGAATGGCAACTAATGAAAAACTGTTTTTT | CASSAGRMATNEKLFF
. | TRBJ1-2 | . | TRBV6-1 | TGTGCCAGCAGTGAAGCCATGGGTAACTATGGCTACACCTTC | CASSEAMGNYGYTF
. | TRBJ2-3 | TRBD2 | TRBV28 | TGTGCCAGCAGCTCTAGCGGGACTAGCACAGATACGCAGTATTTT | CASSSSGTSTDTQYF
. | TRBJ2-7 | . | TRBV5-1 | TGCGCCAGCAGCTTGGGAGGAGGGGACGAGCAGTACTTC | CASSLGGGDEQYF
once | TRBJ1-1 | TRBD1 | TRBV9 | TGTGCCAGCAGCACCGGACAGGGGAACACTGAAGCTTTCTTT | CASSTGQGNTEAFF
. | TRBJ2-2 | TRBD1 | TRBV24-1 | TGTGCCACCAGCATACAGGGGCCGAACACCGGGGAGCTGTTTTTT | CATSIQGPNTGELFF
few | TRBJ2-7 | . | TRBV5-1 | TGCGCCAGCAGCTTGGGGGGTTCGCGGGAGCAGTACTTC | CASSLGGSREQYF